The T cell receptor (beta chain) described here comes from a study of T cells in Graves' hyperthyroidism and ophthalmopathy. Overall study findings and caveats: Ophthalmopathy was identified by the model a median approximately 6.9 months ahead of onset.

This clonotype was detected many times. Antigen unknown. TCR beta CDR3 region amplification was performed from RNA transcripts. Researchers ran a first-round RT-PCR on the TCR CDR3 using the HTBI primer set. TCRdb itself ran the multiplex PCR reads through MiXCR, one entry per CDR3 protein. This repertoire shows about 400,000 distinct CDR3 sequences, approximately 15% found once; its top ten account for around an eighth. V lost 8 bases and J lost 0, with 15 bases in between. Germline V CDR1 and CDR2: MDHEN, SYDVKM. This CDR3 contains 15 residues. The sequence was collected from a woman aged 18-29 years with Graves' hyperthyroidism. Material for sequencing was blood. The chain recombines TRBV28 with TRBJ2-3, with D possibly being TRBD2 (6 bases). The CDR3 DNA follows: TGTGCCAGCCGGGGGACTCGCCCTAGCACAGATACGCAGTATTTT. Amino acid sequence: CASRGTRPSTDTQYF.